This passage covers 7 T cell receptor beta chains from one sample sequenced in a study of technical replicates of blood from a few donors. Generated by immunoSEQ multiplex PCR, the TCRdb table keeps only in-frame clones and is missing some. The repertoire holds 79,000 or so clones, with 90% to 95% as singletons. Specimen: T cells isolated from PBMCs. These receptors all stem from a human donor in good health.

The CDR3 nucleotides are TGTGCCAGCAGTTACTCCGGGACAGGGCAGTACGAGCAGTACTTC. Translated, it gives CASSYSGTGQYEQYF. V and J are TRBV6-5 and TRBJ2-7; TRBD1 matches at 9 bases. Germline loops: CDR1 MNHEY, CDR2 SVGAGI. V lost 0 bases, J lost 4 bases, and 4 bases stayed unmatched. CDR3 length: 15 amino acids.

The chain uses TRBV7-9 and TRBJ2-7; 10 positions match TRBD1. The CDR3 contains 15 residues. Germline V gives CDR1 SEHNR, CDR2 FQNEAQ (reference sequence). The junction had 6 bases not matched to a gene; V was cut back by 5 bases and J by 2 bases. CDR3 residues: CASSHFGQGAYEQYF. As DNA, the CDR3 is TGTGCCAGCAGCCACTTCGGACAGGGGGCCTACGAGCAGTACTTC.

This clone was observed a single time. The chain recombines TRBV18 with TRBJ2-5; D perhaps matches TRBD2 (5 bases). Trimming took off 3 bases at V and 5 bases at J, with 10 bases between the two ends. This CDR3 has 13 residues. CDR1 KGHSH and CDR2 LQKENI come from the germline V gene. DNA for the CDR3: TGTGCCAGCTCACCGAATAGCGATGAGACCCAGTACTTC. Translating gives CASSPNSDETQYF. The whole variable domain, remainder taken from reference TRBV18 and TRBJ2-5, is NAGVMQNPRHLVRRRGQEARLRCSPMKGHSHVYWYRQLPEEGLKFMVYLQKENIIDESGMPKERFSAEFPKEGPSILRIQQVVRGDSAAYFCASSPNSDETQYFGPGTRLLVL.

The gene calls are TRBV5-1 and TRBJ1-1, with 10 bases identical to TRBD1. The CDR3 is made up of 15 amino acids. CDR1 is SGHRS and CDR2 is YFSETQ in the germline V gene. V trimming: 1 base; J trimming: 7 bases; junction bases outside the gene matches: 7. The CDR3 nucleotides read TGCGCCAGCAGCTTGAGGCGGACAGGGGGAGTTGAAGCTTTCTTT. It encodes CASSLRRTGGVEAFF.

This chain joins TRBV4-2 and TRBJ2-7, with 7 nucleotides matching TRBD2. The germline gives CDR1 LGHNA, CDR2 YNFKEQ. This CDR3 spans 16 amino acids. The trim removed 0 bases at V and 4 bases at J, leaving 9 bases unmatched. The CDR3 DNA is TGTGCCAGCAGCCAAGATAACGGCGGGAGTGGTTACGAGCAGTACTTC. Protein sequence: CASSQDNGGSGYEQYF.

This chain joins TRBV2 and TRBJ2-7, with TRBD2 matching 14 bases. The CDR3 covers 15 residues. Losses at the gene ends were 4 bases for V and 2 bases for J; bases not matched to a gene: 1. The germline gives CDR1 SNHLY, CDR2 FYNNEI. This chain's CDR3 is CASSATSGRAYEQYF. The CDR3 DNA follows: TGTGCCAGCAGTGCGACTAGCGGGAGGGCCTACGAGCAGTACTTC.

The J gene is TRBJ1-1, the V gene TRBV19; 8 nucleotides align to TRBD1. Germline CDR1 reads LNHDA; CDR2 reads SQIVND (reference sequence). There are 16 residues in the CDR3. After removal of 3 bases from V and 4 bases from J, the junction contained 10 bases not matched to a gene. CDR3 DNA: TGTGCCAGTAGTATGGCCTACATAGGACAGGGCACTGAAGCTTTCTTT. It codes for CASSMAYIGQGTEAFF.